The clone carrying this TCR beta chain was counted only a few times. Certain patients were not enrolled. These were patients with other autoimmune diseases, uncontrolled infections, pregnancy or lactation. This CDR3 contains 11 residues. Germline loops: CDR1 GTSNPN, CDR2 SVGIG (reference sequence). V dropped 0 bases and J dropped 10 bases, with 9 bases sitting between them. This sample is drawn from a study of Graves' ophthalmopathy and Graves' hyperthyroidism. From RNA, the CDR3 regions of TCR beta chains were amplified and sequenced. Investigators did first-round RT-PCR with HTBI primers, then second-round multiplex PCR. Via MiXCR, TCRdb re-called the multiplex PCR reads, giving one row per CDR3 protein. The sample comprises 900,000 to 1,200,000 distinct CDR3 sequences, about 38% of which are singletons, and approximately 10% rests with the top ten.

Sample: peripheral blood or thyroid tissue (not recorded which). The chain joins TRBV30 to TRBJ1-1; D is uncertain. The receptor was derived from an adult man with Graves' hyperthyroidism. The CDR3: CAWSVGGIAFF. The CDR3 bases are TGTGCCTGGAGTGTGGGAGGGATAGCTTTCTTT. The whole variable domain, remainder taken from reference TRBV30 and TRBJ1-1, is SQTIHQWPATLVQPVGSPLSLECTVEGTSNPNLYWYRQAAGRGLQLLFYSVGIGQISSEVPQNLSASRPQDRQFILSSKKLLLSDSGFYLCAWSVGGIAFFGQGTRLTVV.